Given below is one T cell receptor (beta chain) in context. Its antigen is currently unknown. The junction does not match germline at one end; this may be a read error. The data are from a study of neurological immune-mediated disorders. Study results and limitations: None of the CDR3 amino acid sequences in expanded clones turned up in more than one subject, which points to private repertoires in all groups.

Sample time point: longitudinal time-point 3. The cDNA was generated by 5'RACE with 10-nucleotide random UMIs. TCRdb processed the 5' RACE reads anew with MiXCR; each CDR3 protein has one entry. The sample consists of more than 95,000 distinct CDR3 sequences, approximately 10% of them appearing once. This CDR3 is 12 amino acids long. Looked up from germline, CDR1 is DFQATT and CDR2 is SNEGSKA (reference sequence). This receptor was identified in a female donor with HTLV-1-associated myelopathy (HAM/TSP). V is TRBV20-1 and J is TRBJ1-5; D might be TRBD1 (5 bases). The source material was PBMCs. CDR3 nucleotides: TGCGGTGCGGGAGGGGTAAAGCAGCCCCAGCATTTT. This gives the protein CGAGGVKQPQHF.